The present T cell receptor (beta chain) was sequenced within a study of a mutant IDH1 vaccine in newly diagnosed glioma. Study in general: Previous treatment comprised radiotherapy, temozolomide, or both, mostly both.

Time point indicated: week 47, end of study. Alongside topical imiquimod, each dose of vaccine comprised 300 ug of mutant IDH1 20-mer peptide. Turning to this clone: Its antigen is still unknown.

Sequenced by immunoSEQ multiplex PCR; TCRdb stores in-frame clones only, minus some. The sample records 30,000 to 40,000 clones, over 75% being singletons. Trimming at V came to 2 bases and at J to 0 bases, leaving 7 bases not matched to a gene. From germline, CDR1 is MGHRA and CDR2 YSYEKL. This CDR3 has 18 amino acids. The TCR was taken from a woman aged 40 to 55 with glioma. The chain employs TRBV4-1 and TRBJ2-7; 13 bases are shared with TRBD2. Sample: PBMCs, taken from a glioma patient whose treatment included an IDH1 peptide vaccine. CDR3 DNA: TGCGCCAGCAGCCAAAAGACTAGCGGGAGGTGGGACTCCTACGAGCAGTACTTC. The encoded protein is CASSQKTSGRWDSYEQYF.